Each of the 11 T cell receptor beta chains below was sequenced from the same sample in a study of response to subunit inactivated influenza vaccine. From the RT-PCR reads, TCRdb called clonotypes with MiXCR, one entry per CDR3 protein. The sample yields more than 700,000 distinct CDR3 sequences, approximately 21% seen once. Specimen: PBMCs from blood, collected roughly 5 days after vaccination. The receptors originated from a man between 45 and 60 years old who received an inactivated influenza vaccine.

In its sample, this clonotype was seen a few times. The chain is built from TRBV20-1 and TRBJ2-5; weak D call: TRBD1 (6 bases). V lost 3 bases, J lost 9 bases, and 14 bases lay in between. This CDR3 has 12 residues. Per the germline V gene, CDR1 is DFQATT and CDR2 is SNEGSKA (reference sequence). The CDR3 nucleotides are TGCAGTGCTAGCAAACAGGGCACGTCCCAGTACTTC. Amino acids: CSASKQGTSQYF.

The chain uses TRBV5-1 and TRBJ2-5, with D perhaps assigned TRBD1 or TRBD2 (7 bases each). The germline CDR1 and CDR2 sequences are SGHRS and YFSETQ. Trimming left V 3 bases short and J 1 base short, with 13 bases between. The CDR3 is 15 amino acids. This CDR3 reads CASSSGGTAQETQYF. CDR3 in DNA: TGCGCCAGCAGCTCCGGGGGGACAGCCCAAGAGACCCAGTACTTC.

This clonotype was observed a few times. The chain couples TRBV28 to TRBJ2-7, with 8 bases fitting TRBD2. V dropped 1 base and J dropped 0; count of bases not matched to a gene: 11. There are 18 residues in the CDR3. Germline assignment: CDR1 MDHEN and CDR2 SYDVKM. CDR3 DNA sequence: TGTGCCAGCAGTTTATTAAGAAGGGAGCGGGGGCGCTCCTACGAGCAGTACTTC. It is translated as CASSLLRRERGRSYEQYF.

This clonotype has at least ten counts. The chain has TRBV3-1 and TRBJ2-3; TRBD2 is a possible D gene (5 bases). Germline CDR1 LGHDT, CDR2 YNNKEL (reference sequence). CDR3 length equals 14 residues. The ends were cut back, 8 bases at V and 2 bases at J, with 14 bases in the middle. The CDR3 here is CASAAGSVTDTQYF. In DNA, the CDR3 is TGTGCCAGCGCGGCGGGTAGCGTCACAGATACGCAGTATTTT.

A few counts support this clonotype. The chain carries TRBV6-5 and TRBJ2-7; 11 bases agree with TRBD2. This CDR3 comprises 15 residues. After removal of 4 bases from V and 4 bases from J, the junction contained 6 bases not matched to a gene. CDR1 MNHEY and CDR2 SVGAGI come from the germline V gene. This CDR3 is CASSSFTSGSYEQYF. The CDR3 DNA is TGTGCCAGCAGTTCCTTCACTAGCGGGAGTTACGAGCAGTACTTC.

This clonotype was seen more than once but under ten times. The CDR3 DNA sequence: TGTGCCAGCAGTTTATGGTTGGCAGGGGGGAACTACGAGCAGTACTTC. Translation: CASSLWLAGGNYEQYF. The chain recombines TRBV28 with TRBJ2-7; maybe TRBD1 (7 bases). Looked up from germline, CDR1 is MDHEN and CDR2 is SYDVKM. V was shortened by 0 bases and J by 3 bases, with 15 bases between the two germline ends. The CDR3 sequence is 16 residues long. Variable domain in full (rest from reference TRBV28 and TRBJ2-7): DVKVTQSSRYLVKRTGEKVFLECVQDMDHENMFWYRQDPGLGLRLIYFSYDVKMKEKGDIPEGYSVSREKKERFSLILESASTNQTSMYLCASSLWLAGGNYEQYFGPGTRLTVT.

The chain combines TRBV27 with TRBJ2-5, with 11 positions matching TRBD1. The CDR3 loop spans 16 amino acids. CDR1 MNHEY and CDR2 SMNVEV come from the germline V gene (reference sequence). After removal of 6 bases from V and 4 bases from J, the junction contained 10 bases not matched to a gene. The CDR3 DNA is TGTGCCAGCAGCCGAAGGACAGGGGGCTTGCTAGAGACCCAGTACTTC. Its translation: CASSRRTGGLLETQYF.

This clonotype was observed a few times. The chain links TRBV4-3 to TRBJ1-5; 7 nucleotides match TRBD1. V shed 0 bases, J shed 2 bases, and the junction held 10 bases outside the gene matches. Germline values: CDR1 LGHNA, CDR2 YSLEER. The CDR3 runs to 18 residues. This CDR3 is CASSQEVGRGRRNQPQHF. The CDR3 nucleotides are TGCGCCAGCAGCCAAGAGGTTGGGAGGGGGCGACGCAATCAGCCCCAGCATTTT.

This clonotype was observed a handful of times. This chain links TRBV7-2 with TRBJ2-1, with 13 positions matching TRBD2. Germline assignment: CDR1 SGHTA and CDR2 FQGNSA. This CDR3 is built from 16 residues. V lost 1 base, J lost 5 bases, and 2 bases stayed unmatched. The CDR3 protein is CASSLGLAGGHNEQFF. DNA of the CDR3: TGTGCCAGCAGCTTAGGACTAGCGGGAGGTCACAATGAGCAGTTCTTC.

This clonotype showed up just a few times. The rearrangement links TRBV5-1 to TRBJ2-7; the match to TRBD1 covers 9 bases. CDR1 is SGHRS, CDR2 YFSETQ, per germline. Germline trimming cut 0 bases from V and 5 bases from J; bases unmatched to any gene: 3. The CDR3 length is 14 residues. CDR3 amino acids: CASSLVGTGNEQYF. In DNA, the CDR3 is TGCGCCAGCAGCTTGGTTGGGACAGGGAACGAGCAGTACTTC. The full variable domain, its missing parts supplied by reference TRBV5-1 and TRBJ2-7, is KAGVTQTPRYLIKTRGQQVTLSCSPISGHRSVSWYQQTPGQGLQFLFEYFSETQRNKGNFPGRFSGRQFSNSRSEMNVSTLELGDSALYLCASSLVGTGNEQYFGPGTRLTVT.

This clonotype was detected only a few times. The rearrangement uses TRBV5-1 and TRBJ2-1; TRBD2 might be the D (6 bases). Germline V gene data show CDR1 as SGHRS and CDR2 as YFSETQ. This CDR3 contains 18 residues. Trimming took off 1 base at V and 4 bases at J, with 21 bases between the two ends. Here the CDR3 reads CASSLFLAPGGSYNEQFF. CDR3 DNA sequence: TGCGCCAGCAGCTTGTTTTTGGCTCCCGGGGGATCGTACAATGAGCAGTTCTTC.